This T cell receptor beta chain was profiled in a study of blood T cells in healthy people across ages. Study in general: Capture via template switching afforded approximately one barcoded beta molecule per two T cells.

This CDR3 region has 15 residues. Findings and caveats of the study: Roughly linear declines in TCR beta diversity per million T cells occurred with age.

Isolated PBMCs totaled at least 6.5 million in each sample. A note on this clonotype: Its specificity is not known. Sequence at one end of the junction differs from germline and may be a read error.

Combining a sample-barcoded 5' primer with a J-beta primer mix, a second PCR ran for roughly 6 to 12 cycles. Each TCR beta cDNA got a 12-nucleotide random molecular identifier. TCRdb itself ran the 5' RACE reads through MiXCR, one entry per CDR3 protein. The sample carries hundreds of thousands of distinct CDR3 sequences, just over 55% recorded once. The sequencing sample was made of blood. This sequence was found in a middle-aged man in good health. V and J are TRBV12-3 or TRBV12-4 and TRBJ2-3, with 7 bases aligning to TRBD2. The CDR3 protein is CASRRNGGCTDTQYF. CDR3 coding DNA: TGTGCCAGCAGACGTAACGGGGGGTGCACAGATACGCAATATTTT.